Listed below are T cell receptor beta chains from one sample, sequenced in a study of neoadjuvant nivolumab and ipilimumab in lung cancer. Assay: immunoSEQ multiplex PCR; the TCRdb copy retains only in-frame clones and omits some. The sample holds about 18,000 clones, over 70% seen once. The sequenced sample was tumor tissue, obtained after neoadjuvant nivolumab, alone or with ipilimumab, at or shortly before surgery. These receptors originate from an adult with non-small cell lung cancer. Each CDR3 is given with its conserved first and last residue. D genes are given only for firm matches. For some rows the clone size is stated as once, few or many, or as a class when expanded; others skip it.

d_gene: .
j_gene: TRBJ1-3
v_gene: TRBV7-9
abundance: .
CDR3aa: CASSLVFGGSGNTIYF
CDR3nt: TGTGCCAGCAGCTTAGTATTCGGGGGCTCTGGAAACACCATATATTTT

d_gene: .
j_gene: TRBJ1-2
v_gene: TRBV19
abundance: .
CDR3aa: CASSIFRGTGVYGYTF
CDR3nt: TGTGCCAGTAGTATATTCCGAGGTACTGGGGTCTATGGCTACACCTTC

d_gene: .
j_gene: TRBJ1-2
v_gene: TRBV4-3
abundance: .
CDR3aa: CASSQEFDRNINYGYTF
CDR3nt: TGCGCCAGCAGCCAAGAATTTGACAGGAATATCAACTATGGCTACACCTTC

d_gene: .
j_gene: TRBJ1-2
v_gene: TRBV30
abundance: once
CDR3aa: CAWRHVGLWGYTF
CDR3nt: TGTGCCTGGAGGCATGTAGGACTTTGGGGCTACACCTTC

d_gene: .
j_gene: TRBJ1-1
v_gene: TRBV14
abundance: .
CDR3aa: CASSRLLPSPAGTEAFF
CDR3nt: TGTGCCAGCAGCCGACTTCTTCCGAGTCCCGCCGGCACTGAAGCTTTCTTT

d_gene: .
j_gene: TRBJ2-6
v_gene: TRBV6-5
abundance: .
CDR3aa: CATLWAGANVLTF
CDR3nt: TGTGCCACCCTGTGGGCTGGGGCCAACGTCCTGACTTTC

d_gene: TRBD2
j_gene: TRBJ2-3
v_gene: TRBV7-2
abundance: .
CDR3aa: CASRGGGGRTDTQYF
CDR3nt: TGTGCCAGCAGGGGTGGCGGGGGGCGCACAGATACGCAGTATTTT

d_gene: .
j_gene: TRBJ2-3
v_gene: TRBV7-2
abundance: .
CDR3aa: CASSLGGLTTDTQYF
CDR3nt: TGTGCCAGCAGCTTAGGAGGACTTACCACAGATACGCAGTATTTT

d_gene: .
j_gene: TRBJ2-2
v_gene: TRBV6-1
abundance: once
CDR3aa: CASSAQGYTGELFF
CDR3nt: TGTGCCAGCAGTGCACAGGGCTACACCGGGGAGCTGTTTTTT

d_gene: .
j_gene: TRBJ1-5
v_gene: TRBV5-5
abundance: few
CDR3aa: CASSLSGGQPQHF
CDR3nt: TGTGCCAGCAGCTTGTCCGGGGGACAGCCCCAGCATTTT

d_gene: .
j_gene: TRBJ1-5
v_gene: TRBV30
abundance: .
CDR3aa: CAWSGRVGSINQPQHF
CDR3nt: TGTGCCTGGAGTGGTCGAGTCGGCAGCATTAATCAGCCCCAGCATTTT

d_gene: TRBD2
j_gene: TRBJ2-5
v_gene: TRBV5-1
abundance: once
CDR3aa: CASGSGGAEETQYF
CDR3nt: TGCGCCAGCGGAAGCGGGGGGGCCGAAGAGACCCAGTACTTC

d_gene: .
j_gene: TRBJ2-3
v_gene: TRBV7-2
abundance: .
CDR3aa: CASSPRLNVGTDTQYF
CDR3nt: TGTGCCAGCAGCCCTCGTCTTAACGTCGGCACAGATACGCAGTATTTT

d_gene: .
j_gene: TRBJ1-1
v_gene: TRBV15
abundance: .
CDR3aa: CATSRGREGEEAFF
CDR3nt: TGTGCCACCAGCAGAGGACGGGAAGGTGAAGAAGCTTTCTTT

d_gene: .
j_gene: TRBJ2-2
v_gene: TRBV7-8
abundance: .
CDR3aa: CASSGEGKIAGELFF
CDR3nt: TGTGCCAGCAGCGGAGAAGGGAAAATCGCCGGGGAGCTGTTTTTT

d_gene: .
j_gene: TRBJ2-1
v_gene: TRBV4-3
abundance: .
CDR3aa: CASSQGGSTNEQFF
CDR3nt: TGCGCCAGCAGCCAAGGTGGCAGTACGAATGAGCAGTTCTTC

d_gene: .
j_gene: TRBJ1-1
v_gene: TRBV7-2
abundance: once
CDR3aa: CASSPSDLTEAFF
CDR3nt: TGTGCCAGCAGCCCAAGCGATCTCACTGAAGCTTTCTTT